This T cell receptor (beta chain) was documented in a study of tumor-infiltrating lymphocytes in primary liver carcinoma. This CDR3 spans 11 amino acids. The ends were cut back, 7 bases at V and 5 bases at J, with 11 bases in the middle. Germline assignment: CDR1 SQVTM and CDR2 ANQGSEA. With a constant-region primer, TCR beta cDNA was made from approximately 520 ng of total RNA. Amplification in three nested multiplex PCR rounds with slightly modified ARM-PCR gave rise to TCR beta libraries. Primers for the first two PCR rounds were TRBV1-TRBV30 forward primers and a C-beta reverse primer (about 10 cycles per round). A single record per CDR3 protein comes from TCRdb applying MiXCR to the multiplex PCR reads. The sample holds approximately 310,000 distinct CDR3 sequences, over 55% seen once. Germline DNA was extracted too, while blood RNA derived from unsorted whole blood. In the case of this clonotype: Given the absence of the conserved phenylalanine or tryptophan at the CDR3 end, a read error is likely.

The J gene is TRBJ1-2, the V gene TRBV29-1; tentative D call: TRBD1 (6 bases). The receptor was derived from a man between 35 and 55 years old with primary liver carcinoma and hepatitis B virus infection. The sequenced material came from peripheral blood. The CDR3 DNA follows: TGCAGCGCGGGGGCAGAATATGGCTACACCATC. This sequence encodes CSAGAEYGYTI.